The clone carrying this T cell receptor beta chain was observed many times. This specimen comes from a study of low-dose radiotherapy and immunotherapy resistance in tumors. Sample time point: before trial treatment. CDR3 length: 18 amino acids. Germline CDR1 GTSNPN, CDR2 SVGIG (reference sequence). V dropped 1 base and J dropped 0; count of bases not matched to a gene: 12. TRAV- and TRBV-specific primers primed first-strand cDNA, covering alpha and beta chains. The TCRs were subjected to amplification over roughly 18 PCR cycles employing a constant-region primer in conjunction with a V-primer adapter. A single record per CDR3 protein comes from TCRdb applying MiXCR to the reads. Found here are about 82,000 distinct CDR3 sequences, approximately 20% of them singletons; the top ten hold around 6.3%.

The source is a male donor with prostate cancer. The chain carries TRBV30 and TRBJ1-1; the match to TRBD1 covers 9 bases. The sample in question was PBMCs, obtained before treatment. The CDR3 nucleotides read TGTGCCTGGAGTGACCCAACAGGGGGCTCGCAAATGAACACTGAAGCTTTCTTT. Protein product: CAWSDPTGGSQMNTEAFF.